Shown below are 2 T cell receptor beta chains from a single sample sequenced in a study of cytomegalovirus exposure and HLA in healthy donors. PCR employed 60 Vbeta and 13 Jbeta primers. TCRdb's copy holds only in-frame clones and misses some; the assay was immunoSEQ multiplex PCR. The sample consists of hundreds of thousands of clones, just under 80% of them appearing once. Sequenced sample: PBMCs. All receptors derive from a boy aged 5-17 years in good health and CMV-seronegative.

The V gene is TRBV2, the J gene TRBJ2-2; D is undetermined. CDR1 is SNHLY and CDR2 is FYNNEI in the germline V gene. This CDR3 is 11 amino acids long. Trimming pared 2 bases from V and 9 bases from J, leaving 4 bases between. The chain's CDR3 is CASSESRELFF. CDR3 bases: TGTGCCAGCAGTGAAAGCCGGGAGCTGTTTTTT.

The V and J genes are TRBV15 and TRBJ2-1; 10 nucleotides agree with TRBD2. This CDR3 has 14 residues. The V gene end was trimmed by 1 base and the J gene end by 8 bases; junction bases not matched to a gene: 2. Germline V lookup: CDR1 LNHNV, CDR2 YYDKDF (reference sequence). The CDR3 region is CATSRGLAGDEQFF. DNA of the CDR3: TGTGCCACCAGCAGAGGGCTAGCGGGAGATGAGCAGTTCTTC.